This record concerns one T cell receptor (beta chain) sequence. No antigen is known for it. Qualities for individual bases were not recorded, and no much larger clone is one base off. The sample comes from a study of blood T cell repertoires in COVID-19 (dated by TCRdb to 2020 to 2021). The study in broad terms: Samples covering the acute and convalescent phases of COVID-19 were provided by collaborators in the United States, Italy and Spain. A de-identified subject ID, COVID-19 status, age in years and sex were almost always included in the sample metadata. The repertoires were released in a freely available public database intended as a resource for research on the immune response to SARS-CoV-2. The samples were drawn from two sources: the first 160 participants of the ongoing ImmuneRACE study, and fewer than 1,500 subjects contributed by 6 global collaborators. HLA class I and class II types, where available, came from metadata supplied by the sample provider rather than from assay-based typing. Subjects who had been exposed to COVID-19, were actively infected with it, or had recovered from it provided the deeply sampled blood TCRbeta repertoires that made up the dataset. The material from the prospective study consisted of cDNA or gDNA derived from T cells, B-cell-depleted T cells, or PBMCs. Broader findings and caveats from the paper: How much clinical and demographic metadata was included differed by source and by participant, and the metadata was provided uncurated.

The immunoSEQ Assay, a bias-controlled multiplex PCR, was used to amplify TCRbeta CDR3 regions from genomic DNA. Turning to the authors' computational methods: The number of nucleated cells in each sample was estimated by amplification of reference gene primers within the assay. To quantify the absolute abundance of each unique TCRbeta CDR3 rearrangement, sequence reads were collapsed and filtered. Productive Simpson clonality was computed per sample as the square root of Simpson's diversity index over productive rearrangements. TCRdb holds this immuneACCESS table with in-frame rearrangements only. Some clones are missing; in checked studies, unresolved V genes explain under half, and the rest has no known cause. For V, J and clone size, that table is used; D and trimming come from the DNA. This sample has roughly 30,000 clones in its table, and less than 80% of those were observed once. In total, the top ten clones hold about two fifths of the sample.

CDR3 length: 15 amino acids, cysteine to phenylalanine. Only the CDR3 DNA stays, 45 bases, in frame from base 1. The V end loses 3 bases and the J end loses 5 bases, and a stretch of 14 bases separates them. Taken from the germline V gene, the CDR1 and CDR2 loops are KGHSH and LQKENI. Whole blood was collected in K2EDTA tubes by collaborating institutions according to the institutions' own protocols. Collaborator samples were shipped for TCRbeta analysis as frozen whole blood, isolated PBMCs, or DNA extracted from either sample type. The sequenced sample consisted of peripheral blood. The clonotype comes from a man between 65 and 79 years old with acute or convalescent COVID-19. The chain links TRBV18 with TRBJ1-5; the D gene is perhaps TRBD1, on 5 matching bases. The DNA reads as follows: TGTGCCAGCTCACCCCGGCGGGGGAGTGATCAGCCCCAGCATTTT. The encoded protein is CASSPRRGSDQPQHF.